This T cell receptor (beta chain) was sequenced for a study of Ad26.COV2.S vaccination and SARS-CoV-2 variants. Study as a whole: The vaccine Ad26.COV2.S was put into the muscle once, or twice with 56 days between.

Study-wide points: Participants given vaccine showed non-spike TCR breadth similar to that of placebo recipients.

Treatment of the sample: roughly 20 received Ad26.COV2.S at low or high dose, single or two shots; roughly five received placebo; per-sample allocation not given. Following the first vaccine or placebo injection, samples were taken on day 63. SARS-CoV-2 spike from the Wuhan strain was encoded by the vaccine, an Ad26 vector. Clones were read by immunoSEQ multiplex PCR, and TCRdb kept only the in-frame ones, dropping some. The sample has under 550,000 clones, 85% to 90% seen once. The CDR3 loop spans 12 amino acids. Per germline, CDR1 GTSNPN and CDR2 SVGIG (reference sequence). With 0 bases removed from V and 8 bases from J, the gap between germline ends came to 10 bases. To note about this clone: The antigen is unknown.

The chain carries TRBV30 and TRBJ1-2; D unclear. The receptor was isolated from a person between 18 and 65 years old who received the Ad26.COV2.S COVID-19 vaccine or a placebo. The specimen comprised peripheral blood, sampled in a trial of Ad26.COV2.S vaccine versus placebo. CDR3 DNA sequence: TGTGCCTGGAGTGTACCCCCTAGAGGCTACACCTTC. Protein product: CAWSVPPRGYTF.